The entry below gives a single T cell receptor beta chain sequence along with its context. This specimen belongs to a study of patients and donors after allogeneic stem cell transplantation. Deletions cut 4 bases from V and 1 base from J, with 10 bases between. Germline V CDR1 and CDR2: SQVTM, ANQGSEA. This CDR3 is built from 13 residues. TCRdb reprocessed the RT-PCR reads with MiXCR, giving one entry per CDR3 protein. The table has 70,000 to 75,000 distinct CDR3 sequences, about 26% seen once. The source material was blood, either unsorted or a sorted T cell fraction (not recorded which). This TCR was sampled from a human donor who was either an allogeneic HSCT recipient or a stem cell or donor lymphocyte infusion donor (not recorded which). It is not recorded whose cells these are; they may come from a transplant donor. The chain links TRBV29-1 to TRBJ1-1, with D unresolved. The CDR3, as DNA: TGCAGCGTTGCGAATCCGGCGAACACTGAAGCTTTCTTT. This translates into CSVANPANTEAFF.